This TCR beta chain stems from a study of OX40 agonist ivuxolimab in advanced cancers. Whole-study context: Patients were infused with ivuxolimab every 2 weeks at 0.01 to 10 mg/kg.

Whole-study findings and limits: Individuals who were partial responders at 0.1-3.0 mg/kg had clonal expansion that ranked among the lowest. CD4+ and CD8+ blood T cells expanded clonally by week 6 at 0.1 to 3.0 mg/kg.

Concerning this clone: Its antigen is still unknown.

Generated by immunoSEQ multiplex PCR, the TCRdb table keeps only in-frame clones and is missing some. The sample includes approximately 74,000 clones, over 80% of them seen just once. The germline CDR1 and CDR2 sequences are MGHDK and SYGVNS. The CDR3 extends over 14 amino acids. The junction had 5 bases not matched to a gene; V was cut back by 8 bases and J by 2 bases. This TCR derives from an adult with an advanced solid tumor such as melanoma, head and neck, liver or kidney cancer. Specimen: CD4+ or CD8+ T cells sorted from blood, collected in a trial of the OX40 agonist ivuxolimab. The chain carries TRBV25-1 and TRBJ2-5; TRBD2 agrees at 10 bases. Here the CDR3 DNA reads TGTGCCAGCGGAGCTAGCGGGAGTCAAGAGACCCAGTACTTC. Translation: CASGASGSQETQYF.